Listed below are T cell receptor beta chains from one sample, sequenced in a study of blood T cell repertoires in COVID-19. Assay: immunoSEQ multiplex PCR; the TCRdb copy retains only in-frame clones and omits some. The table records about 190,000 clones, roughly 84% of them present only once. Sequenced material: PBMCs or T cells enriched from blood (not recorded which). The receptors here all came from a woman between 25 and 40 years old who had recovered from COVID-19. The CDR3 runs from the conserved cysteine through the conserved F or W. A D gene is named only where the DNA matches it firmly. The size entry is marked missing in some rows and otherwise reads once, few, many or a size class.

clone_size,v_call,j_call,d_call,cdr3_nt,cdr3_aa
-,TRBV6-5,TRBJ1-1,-,TGTGCCAGCGATTGGGGCTTGGTGAGGACTGAAGCTTTCTTT,CASDWGLVRTEAFF
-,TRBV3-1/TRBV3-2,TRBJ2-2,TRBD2,TGTGCCAGCAGCCAAGATTCAAGCGGGAGGGCGAACACCGGGGAGCTGTTTTTT,CASSQDSSGRANTGELFF
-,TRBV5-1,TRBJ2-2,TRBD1,TGCGCCAGCAGCTTGGTCCAGGGGGCATACGGGGAGCTGTTTTTT,CASSLVQGAYGELFF
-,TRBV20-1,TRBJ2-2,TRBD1,TGCAGTGCTAGTTGGGCAGGGGGCACCGGGGAGCTGTTTTTT,CSASWAGGTGELFF
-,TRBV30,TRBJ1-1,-,TGTGCCTGGGGAACACAGAACACTGAAGCTTTCTTT,CAWGTQNTEAFF
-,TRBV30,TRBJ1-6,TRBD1,TGTGCCTACAGCCGACAGGGATCTAATTCACCCCTCCACTTT,CAYSRQGSNSPLHF
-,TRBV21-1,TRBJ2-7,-,TGTGCCAGCAGCAAATACAGAGGGACTAGCGGGAGGGACATCTCCTACGAGCAGTACTTC,CASSKYRGTSGRDISYEQYF
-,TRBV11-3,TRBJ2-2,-,TGTGCCAGCAGCCAGGGATCCGGGGAGCTGTTTTTT,CASSQGSGELFF
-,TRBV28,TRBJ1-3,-,TGTGCCAGCAGTTTATACAGCTCTGGAAACACCATATATTTT,CASSLYSSGNTIYF
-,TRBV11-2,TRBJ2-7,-,TGTGCCAGCAGCTTAGATTACGGGAGAAAGTACGAGCAGTACTTC,CASSLDYGRKYEQYF
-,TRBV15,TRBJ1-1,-,TGTGCCACCAGCAGAGGTCCCTTACTAAACACTGAAGCTTTCTTT,CATSRGPLLNTEAFF
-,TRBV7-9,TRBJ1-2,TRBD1,TGTGCCAGCAGCTCCCCCCAGGGGGCGGAGTCTGGCTACACCTTC,CASSSPQGAESGYTF
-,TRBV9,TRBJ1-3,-,TGTGCCAGCAGCGTAGAGGCAGGGCGAAACACCATATATTTT,CASSVEAGRNTIYF
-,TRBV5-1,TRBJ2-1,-,TGCGCCAGCAGCTTGGGAGGTCAACAGGGCTTCTATGAGCAGTTCTTC,CASSLGGQQGFYEQFF
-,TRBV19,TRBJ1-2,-,TGTGCCAGTAACAGGGAGTCCTATGGCTACACCTTC,CASNRESYGYTF
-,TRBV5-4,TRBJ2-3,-,TGTGCCAGCAGCTCAGGATGGGGGCCCACAGATACGCAGTATTTT,CASSSGWGPTDTQYF
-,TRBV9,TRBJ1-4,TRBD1,TGTGCCAGCAGCCCCGAGGACAGGGATAATGAAAAACTGTTTTTT,CASSPEDRDNEKLFF
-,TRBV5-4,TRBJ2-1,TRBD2,TGTGCCAGCAGCCACCCTAGCGGGGGGGGCAATGAGCAGTTCTTC,CASSHPSGGGNEQFF
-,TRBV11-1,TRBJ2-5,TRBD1,TGTGCCAGCAGCTTATACGACAGGGGGGTCCTGGAGACCCAGTACTTC,CASSLYDRGVLETQYF
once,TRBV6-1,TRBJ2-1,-,TGTGCCAGCAGTGATAGGGGATCCTACAATGAGCAGTTCTTC,CASSDRGSYNEQFF
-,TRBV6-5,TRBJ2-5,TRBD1,TGTGCCAGCAGTAATACAGGGGGCGCTTGGGAGACCCAGTACTTC,CASSNTGGAWETQYF
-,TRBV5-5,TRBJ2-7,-,TGTGCCAGCAGCTTGAGACAGGCTGCCTACGAGCAGTACTTC,CASSLRQAAYEQYF
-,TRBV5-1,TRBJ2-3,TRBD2,TGCGCCAGCAGCCTGGGACTAGCGGGGGCAGATACGCAGTATTTT,CASSLGLAGADTQYF
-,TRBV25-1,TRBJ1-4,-,TGTGCCAGCAGTGAGTTTGGACAGTCGCAAGAAAAACTGTTTTTT,CASSEFGQSQEKLFF
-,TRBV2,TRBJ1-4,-,TGTGCCAGCAGTAGACAGTTTAGGGATGAAAAACTGTTTTTT,CASSRQFRDEKLFF
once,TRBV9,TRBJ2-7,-,TGTGCCAGCAGCGTAGGAGTAGGGGAACCCTACGAGCAGTACTTC,CASSVGVGEPYEQYF
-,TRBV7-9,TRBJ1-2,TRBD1,TGTGCCAGCAGCCTTGGGACAGGGCACTGGGGCTACACCTTC,CASSLGTGHWGYTF
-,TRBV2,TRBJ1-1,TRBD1,TGTGCCAGCAGGCCGAGACAGGGGACAAACACTGAAGCTTTCTTT,CASRPRQGTNTEAFF
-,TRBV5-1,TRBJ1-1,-,TGCGCCAGCAGCTTGACGGCAGGGTACGTGAACACTGAAGCTTTCTTT,CASSLTAGYVNTEAFF
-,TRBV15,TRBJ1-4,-,TGTGCCACCAGCAGTGCCGGGGAGGAAAAACTGTTTTTT,CATSSAGEEKLFF
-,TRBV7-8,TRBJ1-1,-,TGTGCCAGCAGCTTAAAATGGGGAGCTGAAGCTTTCTTT,CASSLKWGAEAFF
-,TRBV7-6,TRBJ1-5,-,TGTGCCAGCAGCCGCGGACAGCTCAATCAGCCCCAGCATTTT,CASSRGQLNQPQHF